This entry concerns a single TCR beta chain. Antigen: not known. The data stem from a study of identical twins. Overall study results and limits: Partial confounding of zero-insertion analyses by invariant MAIT and iNKT cells was possible. Alpha sequences that were out-of-frame and twin-shared showed an excess of low generation probability. Whereas memory repertoires showed no such difference, abundant cord blood beta clonotypes carried fewer insertions.

Trimming left V 5 bases short and J 4 bases short, with 11 bases between. Germline V gene data show CDR1 as SGHRS and CDR2 as YFSETQ. CDR3 length: 13 residues. Template switching (which added a universal primer site) was used, and cDNA carried unique molecular identifiers. TCRdb reprocessed the 5' RACE reads with MiXCR, giving one entry per CDR3 protein. The table lists 500,000 to 650,000 distinct CDR3 sequences, around 24% of them singletons. This same sample was also taken into another study, of yellow fever vaccine responses in identical twins.

The chain employs TRBV5-1 and TRBJ2-3; tentative D call: TRBD1 (5 bases). The TCR sequence derives from a woman between 18 and 29 years old in good health. The sequenced material came from CD4+ T cells sorted from blood. CDR3 nucleotides: TGCGCCAGCAGTGTGGACAACGCAGATACGCAGTATTTT. This translates into CASSVDNADTQYF.